The entry that follows covers one TCR beta chain sequence. The specificity of this receptor is unknown. Base-call qualities are not available, and no considerably larger clone is one nucleotide away. This sample is drawn from a study of radiotherapy plus CTLA-4 blockade in lung cancer (dated by TCRdb to the late 2010s). Describing the broader study: Among enrolled patients, 15% to 20% had an objective response and 30% to 40% reached disease control.

Libraries were built with the immunoSEQ multiplex PCR assay. The table comes from immuneACCESS by way of TCRdb, which keeps in-frame sequences with V and J called. Part of the clones is missing from these tables; in studies checked, under half for an unresolved V gene and the rest for unknown reasons. The sample table holds around 72,000 clones, of which more than 75% were seen once. The ten largest make up about 6.6% of the sample. Paper-wide results and their limitations: The strongest predictors of response, as reported, were early dynamic changes in blood T cell clones along with a rise in serum interferon-beta after radiation. After treatment with radiotherapy and ipilimumab, TCR clones that originated in tumors expanded in peripheral blood.

V drops 5 bases and J drops 5 bases, leaving 9 bases in between. CDR1 and CDR2, per the germline V gene (reference sequence), are LNHDA and SQIVND. The CDR3 has 13 amino acids, counting the end cysteine and phenylalanine. Only CDR3 DNA remains: 39 bases, in frame from the first base. In this study, focal radiation therapy paired with CTLA-4 blockade (ipilimumab) was tested in patients who had chemo-refractory metastatic non-small-cell lung cancer. Recombination joined TRBV19 with TRBJ2-2, and perhaps TRBD1 as D gene, on 5 matching bases. The source of this sequence is a human donor with non-small cell lung cancer who had a complete response to radiotherapy plus ipilimumab. The sample was peripheral blood, taken from a patient treated with radiotherapy plus ipilimumab. CDR3 sequence: CASSSQGTGELFF. The sequence in DNA is TGTGCCAGTAGTTCGCAGGGTACCGGGGAGCTGTTTTTT.